This is a list of T cell receptor beta chains from one sample in a study of blood T cell repertoires in COVID-19. TCRdb keeps only in-frame clones here, not all; method: immunoSEQ multiplex PCR. The profile covers 150,000 to 200,000 clones, with 87% appearing a single time and just under 2.5% taken by the ten largest. Sequenced sample: peripheral blood. The receptor set was obtained from a man aged 40-50 years with active or convalescent COVID-19. Each CDR3 is given with its conserved first and last residue. A D gene is named only where the DNA matches it firmly. Not every row has a clone size; where given, it reads once, few, many or a size class.

d_call: -; j_call: TRBJ1-6; clone_size: -; v_call: TRBV11-2; cdr3_aa: CASSLALDSWSPLHF; cdr3_nt: TGTGCCAGCAGCTTAGCTCTGGACAGCTGGTCACCCCTCCACTTT
d_call: TRBD1; j_call: TRBJ2-7; clone_size: once; v_call: TRBV27; cdr3_aa: CASSPPGQAYEQYF; cdr3_nt: TGTGCCAGCAGTCCCCCTGGACAGGCATACGAGCAGTACTTC
d_call: TRBD1; j_call: TRBJ1-1; clone_size: -; v_call: TRBV19; cdr3_aa: CASSVGQGAPEAFF; cdr3_nt: TGTGCCAGTAGCGTGGGGCAGGGGGCGCCTGAAGCTTTCTTT
d_call: -; j_call: TRBJ2-7; clone_size: -; v_call: TRBV7-9; cdr3_aa: CASSYPDTGIYEQYF; cdr3_nt: TGTGCCAGCAGCTACCCGGATACAGGGATCTACGAGCAGTACTTC
d_call: TRBD1; j_call: TRBJ1-5; clone_size: -; v_call: TRBV7-7; cdr3_aa: CASSSRGTGGPNNQPQHF; cdr3_nt: TGTGCTAGCAGCTCTAGGGGGACAGGGGGCCCTAACAATCAGCCCCAGCATTTT
d_call: -; j_call: TRBJ1-5; clone_size: -; v_call: TRBV6-5; cdr3_aa: CASSTKNQPQHF; cdr3_nt: TGTGCCAGCAGCACAAAAAATCAGCCCCAGCATTTT
d_call: TRBD2; j_call: TRBJ2-3; clone_size: -; v_call: TRBV6-1; cdr3_aa: CASSGGGSGLRDTQYF; cdr3_nt: TGTGCCAGCAGTGGGGGGGGTAGCGGACTCAGGGATACGCAGTATTTT
d_call: TRBD1; j_call: TRBJ1-2; clone_size: -; v_call: TRBV2; cdr3_aa: CASRAGTGTSNYGYTF; cdr3_nt: TGTGCCAGCAGAGCCGGGACAGGGACCTCTAACTATGGCTACACCTTC
d_call: -; j_call: TRBJ1-1; clone_size: -; v_call: TRBV5-1; cdr3_aa: CASSDDGGSTEAFF; cdr3_nt: TGCGCCAGCAGCGACGATGGGGGGTCCACTGAAGCTTTCTTT
d_call: TRBD2; j_call: TRBJ2-1; clone_size: -; v_call: TRBV2; cdr3_aa: CASSVTSGGVNEQFF; cdr3_nt: TGTGCCAGCAGTGTGACTAGCGGGGGGGTCAATGAGCAGTTCTTC
d_call: -; j_call: TRBJ1-2; clone_size: -; v_call: TRBV2; cdr3_aa: CASTLTGETLLQGYGYTF; cdr3_nt: TGTGCCAGCACCCTTACGGGGGAGACCCTTCTCCAGGGCTATGGCTACACCTTC
d_call: -; j_call: TRBJ2-2; clone_size: once; v_call: TRBV11-1; cdr3_aa: CASSTSGRANTGELFF; cdr3_nt: TGTGCCAGCAGCACATCCGGGCGGGCGAACACCGGGGAGCTGTTTTTT
d_call: -; j_call: TRBJ1-1; clone_size: -; v_call: TRBV7-9; cdr3_aa: CASRVQPNTEAFF; cdr3_nt: TGTGCCAGCAGAGTACAACCGAACACTGAAGCTTTCTTT
d_call: TRBD1; j_call: TRBJ1-2; clone_size: -; v_call: TRBV3-1/TRBV3-2; cdr3_aa: CASRQGDRAPSNYGYTF; cdr3_nt: TGTGCCAGCAGACAGGGGGACAGGGCCCCCTCTAACTATGGCTACACCTTC
d_call: -; j_call: TRBJ1-5; clone_size: -; v_call: TRBV28; cdr3_aa: CASSLNQPQHF; cdr3_nt: TGTGCCAGCAGCCTCAATCAGCCCCAGCATTTT
d_call: -; j_call: TRBJ1-2; clone_size: -; v_call: TRBV12-3/TRBV12-4; cdr3_aa: CASSSAPGGYTF; cdr3_nt: TGTGCCAGCAGTTCGGCCCCAGGGGGCTACACCTTC
d_call: TRBD2; j_call: TRBJ2-1; clone_size: -; v_call: TRBV20-1; cdr3_aa: CSASQIAGGPRNEQFF; cdr3_nt: TGCAGTGCAAGTCAGATAGCGGGGGGGCCTCGGAATGAGCAGTTCTTC
d_call: -; j_call: TRBJ2-7; clone_size: once; v_call: TRBV9; cdr3_aa: CASSVAPTGEYEQYF; cdr3_nt: TGTGCCAGCAGCGTAGCCCCGACAGGCGAGTACGAGCAGTACTTC
d_call: TRBD1; j_call: TRBJ1-5; clone_size: once; v_call: TRBV7-9; cdr3_aa: CASSPTGSQPQHF; cdr3_nt: TGTGCCAGCAGCCCGACAGGGAGTCAGCCCCAGCATTTT
d_call: -; j_call: TRBJ1-2; clone_size: few; v_call: TRBV5-4; cdr3_aa: CASGGVNYGYTF; cdr3_nt: TGTGCCAGCGGGGGGGTTAACTATGGCTACACCTTC
d_call: TRBD2; j_call: TRBJ2-5; clone_size: -; v_call: TRBV5-1; cdr3_aa: CASSSALAGVETQYF; cdr3_nt: TGCGCCAGCAGCTCCGCACTAGCGGGGGTAGAGACCCAGTACTTC
d_call: -; j_call: TRBJ1-1; clone_size: -; v_call: TRBV3-1/TRBV3-2; cdr3_aa: CASSQDGGANTEAFF; cdr3_nt: TGTGCCAGCAGCCAAGACGGGGGGGCGAACACTGAAGCTTTCTTT
d_call: -; j_call: TRBJ2-1; clone_size: -; v_call: TRBV29-1; cdr3_aa: CSVEQGGYNEQFF; cdr3_nt: TGCAGCGTTGAACAGGGCGGCTACAATGAGCAGTTCTTC
d_call: TRBD1; j_call: TRBJ2-2; clone_size: -; v_call: TRBV18; cdr3_aa: CASSGTGSDTGELFF; cdr3_nt: TGTGCCAGCTCAGGGACAGGGTCGGACACCGGGGAGCTGTTTTTT
d_call: -; j_call: TRBJ2-7; clone_size: -; v_call: TRBV21-1; cdr3_aa: CASSKKEAGGFYEQYF; cdr3_nt: TGTGCCAGCAGCAAAAAGGAAGCGGGGGGCTTCTACGAGCAGTACTTC
d_call: -; j_call: TRBJ1-2; clone_size: -; v_call: TRBV4-1; cdr3_aa: CASRRGGTDRTTHYGYTF; cdr3_nt: TGCGCCAGCAGGAGGGGAGGGACGGATCGGACAACCCACTATGGCTACACCTTC
d_call: -; j_call: TRBJ1-2; clone_size: -; v_call: TRBV6-5; cdr3_aa: CASNPLTGGTYGYTF; cdr3_nt: TGTGCCAGCAATCCACTGACAGGTGGGACCTATGGCTACACCTTC
d_call: -; j_call: TRBJ1-6; clone_size: -; v_call: TRBV6-1; cdr3_aa: CASSEGSLRPRVDSPLHF; cdr3_nt: TGTGCCAGCAGTGAAGGATCGTTGCGGCCTAGAGTGGATTCACCCCTCCACTTT
d_call: -; j_call: TRBJ1-6; clone_size: -; v_call: TRBV7-8; cdr3_aa: CASSSGRRRNSPLHF; cdr3_nt: TGTGCCAGCAGCTCGGGTCGGCGGAGGAATTCACCCCTCCACTTT
d_call: -; j_call: TRBJ2-7; clone_size: -; v_call: TRBV28; cdr3_aa: CASSFGQFEQYF; cdr3_nt: TGTGCCAGCAGTTTTGGACAGTTCGAGCAGTACTTC
d_call: TRBD1; j_call: TRBJ2-7; clone_size: few; v_call: TRBV5-1; cdr3_aa: CASSLTGGVAYEQYF; cdr3_nt: TGCGCCAGCAGCTTAACAGGGGGCGTTGCCTACGAGCAGTACTTC
d_call: -; j_call: TRBJ1-2; clone_size: -; v_call: TRBV6-1; cdr3_aa: CASSEVSVNYGYTF; cdr3_nt: TGTGCCAGCAGTGAAGTGAGCGTTAACTATGGCTACACCTTC
d_call: -; j_call: TRBJ1-2; clone_size: -; v_call: TRBV5-1; cdr3_aa: CASSLTGTNYGYTF; cdr3_nt: TGCGCCAGCAGTCTGACCGGGACAAACTATGGCTACACCTTC